The 14 T cell receptor beta chains reported below all come from one sample, sequenced in a study of blood T cell repertoires in COVID-19 (dated by TCRdb to 2018 to 2021). To prepare the library, the immunoSEQ multiplex PCR assay was applied. Here the immuneACCESS table is served through TCRdb, limited to in-frame sequences with V and J called. Missing clones are a known gap in these copies; in checked studies unresolved V genes cover under half, and the rest lacks a known reason. In all, the sample holds more than 130,000 clones, and roughly 89% of those were seen once. The ten largest clonotypes hold 3.5% to 5.5% of the sample. Sequences were obtained from peripheral blood. Receptors were obtained from a middle-aged woman with acute or convalescent COVID-19.

This clone came up a few times. V and J are TRBV7-8 and TRBJ1-1, with D tentatively TRBD1 (6 bases). The CDR3 runs to 13 residues. V was pared by 2 bases and J by 3 bases, with 7 bases between. Germline-derived CDR1 and CDR2 are SGHVS and FQNEAQ. CDR3 amino acids: CASSLRTDTEAFF. In DNA form, the CDR3 reads TGTGCCAGCAGCTTAAGGACAGACACTGAAGCTTTCTTT.

V usage is TRBV3-1 (or the pseudogene TRBV3-2) and J usage is TRBJ1-1, with D possibly matching TRBD1 (6 bases). V was pared by 3 bases and J by 6 bases, with 11 bases between. The CDR3 spans 13 residues. Germline CDR1 is LGHDT and CDR2 is YNNKEL (reference sequence). The CDR3 loop reads CASSHAQGAEAFF. DNA of the CDR3: TGTGCCAGCAGCCACGCACAGGGCGCTGAAGCTTTCTTT.

This clone was detected only once. This rearrangement joins TRBV19 to TRBJ1-1; TRBD1 might be the D (5 bases). Germline CDR1 reads LNHDA; CDR2 reads SQIVND (reference sequence). This CDR3 has 15 residues. The V and J ends lost 4 bases and 0 bases respectively, with 12 bases between them. The CDR3: CASSTGGTVNTEAFF. CDR3 bases: TGTGCCAGTAGTACCGGGGGGACGGTGAACACTGAAGCTTTCTTT.

The chain employs TRBV20-1 and TRBJ2-5; D possibly corresponds to TRBD2 (5 bases). This CDR3 is 11 amino acids long. With 6 bases removed from V and 4 bases from J, the gap between germline ends came to 9 bases. Germline values: CDR1 DFQATT, CDR2 SNEGSKA (reference sequence). This chain's CDR3 is CSARVGETQYF. For the CDR3, the DNA is TGCAGTGCGAGGGTGGGAGAGACCCAGTACTTC.

This chain links TRBV5-1 with TRBJ1-1, with 8 nucleotides matching TRBD1. CDR3 length equals 15 residues. The J segment lost 5 bases and the V segment lost 4 bases, leaving 10 bases of the junction unmatched. CDR1 and CDR2 from the germline V gene are SGHRS and YFSETQ. CDR3 DNA: TGCGCCAGCAGCCCTGTTCCAGGGGGCCTTACTGAAGCTTTCTTT. This encodes CASSPVPGGLTEAFF.

This rearrangement joins TRBV6-5 to TRBJ2-7, with 9 nucleotides matching TRBD1. Germline V gives CDR1 MNHEY, CDR2 SVGAGI. The CDR3 is made up of 13 amino acids. Losses at the gene ends were 6 bases for V and 5 bases for J; bases not matched to a gene: 5. Written as DNA, the CDR3 is TGTGCCAGCAGCCGGGGACAGGGCCACGAGCAGTACTTC. Protein: CASSRGQGHEQYF.

The rearrangement joins TRBV7-3 to TRBJ2-3; D possibly corresponds to TRBD2 (5 bases). Germline V CDR1 and CDR2: SGHTA, FQGTGA. The V end lost 5 bases, the J end lost 2 bases, and 17 bases lay between the germline ends. The CDR3 has 16 amino acids. CDR3 amino acids: CASSPRGVRDTDTQYF. In DNA, the CDR3 is TGTGCCAGCAGCCCACGCGGAGTGAGGGACACAGATACGCAGTATTTT.

In this sample, this clone turned up once. V gene TRBV11-3 combines with J gene TRBJ2-7; 7 bases align to TRBD2. The CDR3 loop spans 16 amino acids. Germline-derived CDR1 and CDR2 are SGHNT and YENEEA. V shed 5 bases, J shed 0 bases, and the junction held 10 bases outside the gene matches. CDR3: CASSPDLPGGSYEQYF. The CDR3 coding sequence is TGTGCCAGCAGCCCGGACCTGCCGGGGGGCTCCTACGAGCAGTACTTC.

V usage is TRBV21-1 and J usage is TRBJ2-7; the table's TRBD1 call for D was not verified on the DNA. TRBV21-1 is given as a pseudogene. The CDR3 runs 15 residues. The chain's CDR3 is CASSKSRDRGYEQYF. The CDR3 DNA reads as TGTGCCAGCAGCAAATCGCGGGACAGAGGGTACGAGCAGTACTTC.

The chain joins TRBV18 to TRBJ1-4, with a weak D call TRBD1 (6 bases). Trimming left V 1 base short and J 8 bases short, with 14 bases between. Germline CDR1 and CDR2: KGHSH and LQKENI. The CDR3 has 15 residues. The CDR3, as DNA: TGTGCCAGCTCACCACTCCCAGGACAGATGGAAAAACTGTTTTTT. It yields the protein CASSPLPGQMEKLFF.

The rearrangement uses TRBV30 and TRBJ1-6, with D possibly being TRBD1 (5 bases). Germline V lookup: CDR1 GTSNPN, CDR2 SVGIG (reference sequence). V dropped 3 bases and J dropped 1 base, with 10 bases sitting between them. This CDR3 is 15 amino acids long. The CDR3, as DNA: TGTGCCTGGAGGGACGGGGGATCCTATAATTCACCCCTCCACTTT. Protein: CAWRDGGSYNSPLHF.

This clone occurred once. The DNA of the CDR3 is TGTGCCTGGAGTACAGGGGGAAACTATGGCTACACCTTC. It is translated as CAWSTGGNYGYTF. The chain has TRBV30 and TRBJ1-2; 8 nucleotides agree with TRBD1. Germline CDR1 reads GTSNPN; CDR2 reads SVGIG (reference sequence). The V segment lost 2 bases and the J segment 2 bases; nucleotides outside the gene matches: 1. The CDR3 runs 13 residues.

The rearrangement uses TRBV11-3 and TRBJ2-3; D is undetermined. Trimming removed 3 bases from V and 2 bases from J, with 9 bases in between. This CDR3 has 14 amino acids. CDR1 SGHNT and CDR2 YENEEA come from the germline V gene. The CDR3: CASSFGGATDTQYF. The CDR3 DNA reads as TGTGCCAGCAGCTTTGGCGGAGCCACAGATACGCAGTATTTT.

The chain is built from TRBV30 and TRBJ1-1; no reliable D call. This CDR3 region has 13 residues. Germline values: CDR1 GTSNPN, CDR2 SVGIG (reference sequence). Trimming stripped 3 bases from V and 0 bases from J, with 8 bases between. The CDR3 DNA sequence: TGTGCCTGGAGAAGTCGGTTGAACACTGAAGCTTTCTTT. It yields the protein CAWRSRLNTEAFF.